The 30 T cell receptor beta chains in this list originate from one sample, sequenced in a study of spatial heterogeneity in lung cancer. Study findings and constraints: Tumor mutation count correlated with how many alpha and beta TCRs expanded intratumorally.

Using its own MiXCR run on the 5' RACE reads, TCRdb lists one record per CDR3 protein. Here the sample spans about 3,900 distinct CDR3 sequences, 4.1% being singletons. These receptors' antigens are unknown. Time point specified: sample taken at primary tumor resection. This material consisted of lung tumor tissue, taken at surgery. The receptors derive from a male donor with early-stage non-small cell lung cancer.

This clonotype counts as medium-sized. For the CDR3, the DNA is TGTGCCAGCAGTTCCCTGGACAGCAATCAGCCCCAGCATTTT. The encoded protein is CASSSLDSNQPQHF. The J gene is TRBJ1-5, the V gene TRBV28; the D is unclear. CDR3 length equals 14 residues. V was shortened by 4 bases and J by 1 base, with 8 bases between the two germline ends. Germline V lookup: CDR1 MDHEN, CDR2 SYDVKM.

This clonotype is categorized as medium-sized (0.01 to 0.1%). The chain's CDR3 is CASSLGTSGRVNEQFF. CDR3 in DNA: TGTGCCAGCAGCTTAGGCACTAGCGGGAGAGTCAATGAGCAGTTCTTC. The chain links TRBV7-9 to TRBJ2-1, with 11 bases lining up with TRBD2. Per the germline V gene, CDR1 is SEHNR and CDR2 is FQNEAQ (reference sequence). The CDR3 totals 16 residues. Trimming at V came to 1 base and at J to 6 bases, leaving 5 bases not matched to a gene.

This clonotype rates as medium-sized. The J gene is TRBJ2-3, the V gene TRBV6-5; D is uncertain. The CDR3 has 13 amino acids. Germline lookup yields CDR1 MNHEY and CDR2 SVGAGI. V was shortened by 5 bases and J by 0 bases, with 6 bases between the two germline ends. CDR3 amino acids: CASSTHSTDTQYF. The CDR3 DNA reads TGTGCCAGCAGTACCCATAGCACAGATACGCAGTATTTT.

Sample share makes this clonotype medium-sized. This chain connects TRBV29-1 to TRBJ2-5; 10 bases align to TRBD1. V gave up 6 bases and J gave up 6 bases; unmatched junction bases: 10. CDR3 length: 14 residues. Germline V gives CDR1 SQVTM, CDR2 ANQGSEA. CDR3 region: CSVGETGGAKTQYF. The CDR3 region has the DNA TGCAGCGTCGGAGAGACAGGGGGCGCGAAGACCCAGTACTTC. Full variable domain (remainder filled in from reference TRBV29-1 and TRBJ2-5): SAVISQKPSRDICQRGTSLTIQCQVDSQVTMMFWYRQQPGQSLTLIATANQGSEATYESGFVIDKFPISRPNLTFSTLTVSNMSPEDSSIYLCSVGETGGAKTQYFGPGTRLLVL.

This clonotype was recorded many times. The J gene is TRBJ2-5, the V gene TRBV2, with no clear D. Between the trimmed V and J ends, which lost 4 bases and 5 bases, there was a span of 11 bases. The CDR3 is made up of 13 amino acids. Germline V gives CDR1 SNHLY, CDR2 FYNNEI. The DNA for the CDR3 is TGTGCCAGCAGTGGAAGACCACGGGAGACCCAGTACTTC. Amino acid sequence: CASSGRPRETQYF.

This clonotype has more than one count but fewer than ten. J is TRBJ1-4 and V is TRBV20-1, with a weak D call TRBD1 (5 bases). From germline, CDR1 is DFQATT and CDR2 SNEGSKA (reference sequence). Trimming pared 5 bases from V and 0 bases from J, leaving 7 bases between. This CDR3 comprises 13 residues. The CDR3 region has the DNA TGCAGTGCTGGGGGAGCAACTAATGAAAAACTGTTTTTT. Its translation is CSAGGATNEKLFF.

In its sample, this clonotype ranks as medium-sized. The chain carries TRBV2 and TRBJ1-2; D remains unclear. The germline gives CDR1 SNHLY, CDR2 FYNNEI. The CDR3 runs to 13 residues. Trimming removed 2 bases from V and 4 bases from J, with 8 bases in between. The CDR3 DNA follows: TGTGCCAGCAGTGAACTCACCTTCTATGGCTACACCTTC. Translation: CASSELTFYGYTF.

This clonotype came up many times. The chain uses TRBV12-3 or TRBV12-4 and TRBJ1-2; 9 bases are shared with TRBD1. The CDR3 covers 14 residues. Germline trimming cut 5 bases from V and 8 bases from J; bases unmatched to any gene: 9. The CDR3 coding sequence is TGTGCCAGCAGTCTGGTCGGACAGGGGAGCGGCTACACCTTC. Translating it yields CASSLVGQGSGYTF.

This clonotype is labeled as medium-sized. The chain couples TRBV2 to TRBJ2-5, with 11 positions matching TRBD2. This CDR3 is built from 15 residues. J gave up 2 bases and V 1 base, and 0 bases lay outside the gene matches. Germline V lookup: CDR1 SNHLY, CDR2 FYNNEI. CDR3 sequence (DNA): TGTGCCAGCAGTGAAGGACTAGCGGGACAAGAGACCCAGTACTTC. This sequence encodes CASSEGLAGQETQYF.

This clonotype was detected many times. The chain couples TRBV7-6 to TRBJ2-5; the D gene is possibly TRBD2 (6 bases). Germline values: CDR1 SGHVS, CDR2 FNYEAQ. This CDR3 is built from 16 residues. The V and J ends lost 2 bases and 5 bases respectively, with 18 bases between them. As DNA, the CDR3 is TGTGCCAGCAGCTTACGCGGGGACGGGGCCACCGAGACCCAGTACTTC. Its translation is CASSLRGDGATETQYF.

Ten or more counts support this clonotype. The chain has TRBV12-3 or TRBV12-4 and TRBJ2-1, with 11 positions matching TRBD2. CDR3 length equals 15 residues. The trim removed 1 base at V and 7 bases at J, leaving 3 bases unmatched. As DNA, the CDR3 is TGTGCCAGCAGTTTAGGACTAGCGGGATTGAATGAGCAGTTCTTC. Translated: CASSLGLAGLNEQFF.

Relative to its sample, this clonotype is medium-sized. The rearrangement joins TRBV6-1 to TRBJ2-7; TRBD1 is a possible D gene (6 bases). Germline-derived CDR1 and CDR2 are MNHNS and SASEGT. V was pared by 4 bases and J by 2 bases, with 15 bases between. This CDR3 comprises 15 residues. The CDR3 nucleotides read TGTGCCAGCAGTGCATACCGGGACATAGCCTACGAGCAGTACTTC. Protein sequence: CASSAYRDIAYEQYF.

This clonotype was picked up many times. The rearrangement uses TRBV24-1 and TRBJ2-1, with 11 bases lining up with TRBD2. Per the germline V gene, CDR1 is KGHDR and CDR2 is SFDVKD. With V trimmed by 4 bases and J by 6 bases, 7 bases remained unmatched. The CDR3 is made up of 16 amino acids. The CDR3 region is CATSDSTSGSRNEQFF. For the CDR3, the DNA is TGTGCCACCAGTGACTCTACTAGCGGGAGCCGCAATGAGCAGTTCTTC.

The chain recombines TRBV10-2 with TRBJ1-2; TRBD1 is a possible D gene (5 bases). Trimming pared 2 bases from V and 7 bases from J, leaving 14 bases between. The CDR3 totals 14 residues. Germline V gene sequence: CDR1 WSHSY, CDR2 SAAADI. DNA for the CDR3: TGCGCCAGCAGTGAGGGGACCAGGAGGGGTGGCTACACCTTC. Its protein product is CASSEGTRRGGYTF.

This clonotype counts as medium-sized. The chain uses TRBV7-2 and TRBJ1-1; D is perhaps TRBD1 (5 bases). There are 16 residues in the CDR3. The ends were cut back, 0 bases at V and 3 bases at J, with 14 bases in the middle. Germline values: CDR1 SGHTA, CDR2 FQGNSA. CDR3 sequence: CASSLATFLGDTEAFF. In nucleotides, the CDR3 is TGTGCCAGCAGCTTAGCAACTTTCCTGGGGGACACTGAAGCTTTCTTT.

This clonotype was seen ten or more times. The chain recombines TRBV3-1 with TRBJ1-3, with 11 bases matching TRBD1. Germline V gives CDR1 LGHDT, CDR2 YNNKEL (reference sequence). This CDR3 has 16 residues. Trimming cost V 4 bases and J 5 bases; bases outside gene matches: 7. CDR3 loop: CASSRNRDRGRNTIYF. CDR3 nucleotides: TGTGCCAGCAGCCGGAACCGGGACAGGGGGAGAAACACCATATATTTT.

The chain has TRBV5-6 and TRBJ2-5; possible D gene TRBD2, 5 bases. V lost 2 bases to trimming and J lost 0 bases, with 5 bases between them. The CDR3 is made up of 13 amino acids. Germline loops: CDR1 SGHDT, CDR2 YYEEEE. CDR3 nucleotide sequence: TGTGCCAGCAGCTTCGGGGACCAAGAGACCCAGTACTTC. Translating gives CASSFGDQETQYF.

This clonotype has ten or more counts. The chain couples TRBV11-3 to TRBJ2-1, with D possibly matching TRBD2 (7 bases). Germline CDR1 and CDR2: SGHNT and YENEEA. CDR3 length: 13 amino acids. Trimming took off 3 bases at V and 10 bases at J, with 13 bases between the two ends. The CDR3 protein is CASSFGGRGEQFF. The CDR3 region has the DNA TGTGCCAGCAGCTTCGGGGGGCGAGGCGAGCAGTTCTTC.

This clonotype is deemed medium-sized. The chain carries TRBV2 and TRBJ2-7; perhaps TRBD1 as D (5 bases). This CDR3 spans 11 amino acids. The germline CDR1 and CDR2 sequences are SNHLY and FYNNEI. V was clipped by 7 bases and J by 8 bases, with 12 bases between them. CDR3 in DNA: TGTGCCAGCACCGAAGACAGAAAGCAGTACGTC. As protein: CASTEDRKQYV.

The rearrangement links TRBV15 to TRBJ2-1; D gene unclear. The V gene's germline CDR1 is LNHNV and CDR2 YYDKDF (reference sequence). This CDR3 spans 15 amino acids. V shed 1 base and J shed 0 bases, with 7 bases lying between them. CDR3 bases: TGTGCCACCAGCAGAGCGGGTAGCTCCTACAATGAGCAGTTCTTC. Its translation: CATSRAGSSYNEQFF.

This clonotype was seen repeatedly, ten times or more. This chain uses TRBV19 with TRBJ2-4; tentative D call: TRBD2 (5 bases). The germline V gene has CDR1 LNHDA and CDR2 SQIVND (reference sequence). The V end lost 5 bases, the J end lost 10 bases, and 21 bases lay between the germline ends. The CDR3 length is 15 residues. CDR3 DNA: TGTGCCAGTAGTCCCGGGAACTATAGAGCTGGGATTCAGTACTTC. Amino acid sequence: CASSPGNYRAGIQYF.

By share, this clonotype ranks as medium-sized. DNA for the CDR3: TGTGCCAGCAGTTCAAGGACAGTCACCTACTATGGCTACACCTTC. Translated, it gives CASSSRTVTYYGYTF. The chain has TRBV6-6 and TRBJ1-2; perhaps TRBD1 as D (6 bases). This CDR3 has 15 residues. Germline lookup yields CDR1 MNHNY and CDR2 SVGAGI (reference sequence). Trimming left V 4 bases short and J 3 bases short, with 15 bases between.

This clonotype was seen many times. The V call is TRBV28, the J call TRBJ1-2; 9 positions match TRBD1. The germline V gene has CDR1 MDHEN and CDR2 SYDVKM. J lost 5 bases, V lost 6 bases, and 4 bases had no gene match. CDR3 length equals 13 residues. CDR3 nucleotides: TGTGCCAGCAGCCCTGGGACAGGGTATGGCTACACCTTC. Amino acid sequence: CASSPGTGYGYTF.

This clonotype counts as medium-sized (0.01 to 0.1%). The chain recombines TRBV2 with TRBJ1-6, with a tentative D call TRBD1 (5 bases). Germline V gives CDR1 SNHLY, CDR2 FYNNEI. This CDR3 has 14 amino acids. V gave up 8 bases and J gave up 4 bases, with 12 bases separating them. Written as DNA, the CDR3 is TGTGCCAGCGGCGGGACGTCGTATAATTCACCCCTCCACTTT. This codes for CASGGTSYNSPLHF. Based on the CDR3 plus reference TRBV2 and TRBJ1-6, the full variable domain is EPEVTQTPSHQVTQMGQEVILRCVPISNHLYFYWYRQILGQKVEFLVSFYNNEISEKSEIFDDQFSVERPDGSNFTLKIRSTKLEDSAMYFCASGGTSYNSPLHFGNGTRLTVT.

The sample holds many counts of this clonotype. The chain combines TRBV20-1 with TRBJ2-7; perhaps TRBD2 as D (6 bases). V lost 6 bases, J lost 3 bases, and 15 bases lay in between. Germline lookup yields CDR1 DFQATT and CDR2 SNEGSKA (reference sequence). The CDR3 is 13 amino acids. The CDR3 region is CSAKEGSSYEQYF. CDR3 bases: TGCAGTGCCAAGGAGGGTTCAAGCTACGAGCAGTACTTC.

This clonotype was seen repeatedly, ten times or more. The genes are TRBV27 and TRBJ1-5; tentative D call: TRBD1 (5 bases). Germline V gene data show CDR1 as MNHEY and CDR2 as SMNVEV (reference sequence). This CDR3 contains 17 residues. V was trimmed by 1 base and J by 2 bases, leaving 15 bases between them. CDR3 residues: CASSLYGAGSGNQPQHF. CDR3 coding DNA: TGTGCCAGCAGTTTATACGGGGCAGGGAGTGGCAATCAGCCCCAGCATTTT.

In its sample, this clonotype ranks as large. This chain links TRBV11-2 with TRBJ2-2; D is possibly TRBD1 (6 bases). The CDR3 covers 15 residues. V shed 5 bases and J shed 1 base, with 11 bases lying between them. The germline V gene encodes CDR1 SGHAT and CDR2 FQNNGV. This CDR3 reads CASSRDTGNTGELFF. The CDR3 nucleotides are TGTGCCAGCAGCCGGGACACTGGGAACACCGGGGAGCTGTTTTTT.

By share, this clonotype ranks as medium-sized. The chain recombines TRBV10-3 with TRBJ2-1, with 12 bases identical to TRBD2. V lost 6 bases to trimming and J lost 9 bases; unmatched junction nucleotides: 9. This CDR3 has 15 residues. Germline CDR1 ENHRY, CDR2 SYGVKD. CDR3: CAIRPLAGGPGEQFF. CDR3 in DNA: TGTGCCATCAGACCTCTAGCGGGAGGGCCGGGTGAGCAGTTCTTC.

By sample fraction, this clonotype is medium-sized. The chain links TRBV7-2 to TRBJ1-1, with 8 nucleotides matching TRBD1. This CDR3 spans 14 amino acids. J gave up 1 base and V 9 bases, and 7 bases lay outside the gene matches. The germline gives CDR1 SGHTA, CDR2 FQGNSA. The CDR3 sequence: CASRRTGTNTEAFF. The CDR3 region has the DNA TGTGCCAGTAGAAGGACAGGGACGAACACTGAAGCTTTCTTT.

This clonotype was picked up many times. The CDR3 region has the DNA TGCAGTGCTAGTATTCGGCCTAGCGGTTACAATGAGCAGTTCTTC. This gives the protein CSASIRPSGYNEQFF. The genes are TRBV20-1 and TRBJ2-1; 7 bases map to TRBD2. The CDR3 is made up of 15 amino acids. CDR1 is DFQATT, CDR2 SNEGSKA, per germline (reference sequence). V trimming: 3 bases; J trimming: 4 bases; junction bases outside the gene matches: 9.